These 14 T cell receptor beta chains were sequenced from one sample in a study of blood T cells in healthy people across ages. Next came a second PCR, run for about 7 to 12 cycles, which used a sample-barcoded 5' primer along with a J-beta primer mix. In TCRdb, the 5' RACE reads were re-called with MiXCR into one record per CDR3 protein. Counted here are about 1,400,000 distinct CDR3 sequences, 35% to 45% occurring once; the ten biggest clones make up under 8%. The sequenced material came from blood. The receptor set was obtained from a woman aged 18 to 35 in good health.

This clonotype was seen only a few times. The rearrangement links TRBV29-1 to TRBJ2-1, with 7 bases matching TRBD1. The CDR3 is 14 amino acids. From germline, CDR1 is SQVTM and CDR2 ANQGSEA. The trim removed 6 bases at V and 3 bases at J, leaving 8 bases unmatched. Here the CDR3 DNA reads TGCAGCGTCGGAGACAGGGTTGACTACAATGAGCAGTTCTTC. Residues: CSVGDRVDYNEQFF.

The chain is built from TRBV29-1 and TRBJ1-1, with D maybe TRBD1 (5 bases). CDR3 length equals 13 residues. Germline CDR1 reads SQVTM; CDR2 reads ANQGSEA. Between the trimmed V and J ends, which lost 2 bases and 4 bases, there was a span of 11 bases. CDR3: CSVETGGVTEAFF. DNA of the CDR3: TGCAGCGTTGAAACTGGGGGGGTCACTGAAGCTTTCTTT.

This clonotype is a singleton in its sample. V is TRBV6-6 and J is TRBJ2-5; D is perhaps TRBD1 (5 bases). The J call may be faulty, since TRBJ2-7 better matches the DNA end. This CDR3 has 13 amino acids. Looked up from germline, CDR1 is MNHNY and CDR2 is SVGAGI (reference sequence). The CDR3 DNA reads TGTGCCTGCAAACCGACAGTTATCTACGAGCAGTACTTC. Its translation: CACKPTVIYEQYF.

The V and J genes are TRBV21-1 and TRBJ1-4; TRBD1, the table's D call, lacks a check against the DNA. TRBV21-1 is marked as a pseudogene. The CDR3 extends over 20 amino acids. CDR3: CASSKSPGQRSDATNEKLFF. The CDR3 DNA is TGTGCCAGCAGCAAGTCCCCGGGACAGCGATCCGATGCAACTAATGAAAAACTGTTTTTT.

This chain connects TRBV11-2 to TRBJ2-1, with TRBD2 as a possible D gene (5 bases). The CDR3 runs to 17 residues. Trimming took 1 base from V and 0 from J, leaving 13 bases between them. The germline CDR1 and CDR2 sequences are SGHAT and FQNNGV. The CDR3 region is CASSLGAGYSSYNEQFF. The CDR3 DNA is TGTGCCAGCAGCTTAGGGGCGGGCTATAGCTCCTACAATGAGCAGTTCTTC.

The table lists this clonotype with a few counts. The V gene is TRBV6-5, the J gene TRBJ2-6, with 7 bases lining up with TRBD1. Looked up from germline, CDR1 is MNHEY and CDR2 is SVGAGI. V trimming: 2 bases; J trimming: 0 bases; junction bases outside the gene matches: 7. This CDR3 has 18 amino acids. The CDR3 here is CASSYGAGGSSGANVLTF. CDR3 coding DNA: TGTGCCAGCAGTTACGGGGCAGGGGGTAGCTCTGGGGCCAACGTCCTGACTTTC.

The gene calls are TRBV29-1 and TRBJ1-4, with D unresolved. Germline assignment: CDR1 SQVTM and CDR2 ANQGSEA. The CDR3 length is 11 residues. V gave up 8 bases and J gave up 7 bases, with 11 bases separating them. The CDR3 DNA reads TGCAGCATCTCGTTTTCTGAAAAACTGTTTTTT. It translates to CSISFSEKLFF.

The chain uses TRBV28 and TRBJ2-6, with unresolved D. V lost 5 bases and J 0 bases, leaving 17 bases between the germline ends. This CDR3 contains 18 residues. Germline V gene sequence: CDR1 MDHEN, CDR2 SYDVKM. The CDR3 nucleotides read TGTGCCAGCAGTAACCCTACCAAGAGAAACTCTGGGGCCAACGTCCTGACTTTC. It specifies CASSNPTKRNSGANVLTF. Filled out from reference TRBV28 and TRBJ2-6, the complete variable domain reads DVKVTQSSRYLVKRTGEKVFLECVQDMDHENMFWYRQDPGLGLRLIYFSYDVKMKEKGDIPEGYSVSREKKERFSLILESASTNQTSMYLCASSNPTKRNSGANVLTFGAGSRLTVL.

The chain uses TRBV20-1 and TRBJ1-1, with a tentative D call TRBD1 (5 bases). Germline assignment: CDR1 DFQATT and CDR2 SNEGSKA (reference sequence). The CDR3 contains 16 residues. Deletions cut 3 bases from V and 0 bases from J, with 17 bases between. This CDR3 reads CSASSGTTTLNTEAFF. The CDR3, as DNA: TGCAGTGCTAGTTCCGGGACGACCACTTTGAACACTGAAGCTTTCTTT.

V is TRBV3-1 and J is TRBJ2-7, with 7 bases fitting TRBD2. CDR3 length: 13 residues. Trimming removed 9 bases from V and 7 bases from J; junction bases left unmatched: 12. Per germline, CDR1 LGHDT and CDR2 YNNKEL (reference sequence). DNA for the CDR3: TGTGCCAGTCGGCGAGCGGGATACAATGAGCAGTACTTC. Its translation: CASRRAGYNEQYF.

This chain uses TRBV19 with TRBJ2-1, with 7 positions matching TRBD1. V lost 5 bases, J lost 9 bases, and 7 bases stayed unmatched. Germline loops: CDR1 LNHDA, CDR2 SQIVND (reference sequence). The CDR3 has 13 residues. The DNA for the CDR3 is TGTGCCAGTAGTCAACAGGGGTTAGCTGAGCAGTTCTTC. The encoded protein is CASSQQGLAEQFF. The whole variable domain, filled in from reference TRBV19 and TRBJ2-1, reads DGGITQSPKYLFRKEGQNVTLSCEQNLNHDAMYWYRQDPGQGLRLIYYSQIVNDFQKGDIAEGYSVSREKKESFPLTVTSAQKNPTAFYLCASSQQGLAEQFFGPGTRLTVL.

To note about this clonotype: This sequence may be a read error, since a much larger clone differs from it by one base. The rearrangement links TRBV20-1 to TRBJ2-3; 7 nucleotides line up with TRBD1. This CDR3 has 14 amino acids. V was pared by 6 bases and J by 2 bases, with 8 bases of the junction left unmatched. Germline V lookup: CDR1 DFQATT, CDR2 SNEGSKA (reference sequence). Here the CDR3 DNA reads TGCAGTGCCCTTGAGGGGGCTTCCACAGATACGCAGTATTTT. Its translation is CSALEGASTDTQYF.

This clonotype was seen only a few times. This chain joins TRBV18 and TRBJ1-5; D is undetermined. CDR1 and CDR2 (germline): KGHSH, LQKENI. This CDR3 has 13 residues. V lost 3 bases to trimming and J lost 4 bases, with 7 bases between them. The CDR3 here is CASSPDLNQPQHF. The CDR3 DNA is TGTGCCAGCTCACCGGATCTTAATCAGCCCCAGCATTTT.

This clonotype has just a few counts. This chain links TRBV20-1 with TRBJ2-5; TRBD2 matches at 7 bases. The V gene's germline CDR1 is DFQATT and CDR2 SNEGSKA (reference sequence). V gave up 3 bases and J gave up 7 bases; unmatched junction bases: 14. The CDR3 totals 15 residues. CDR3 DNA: TGCAGTGCTAGGGACGAGGCTAGCGGACTTGGGACCCAGTACTTC. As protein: CSARDEASGLGTQYF.